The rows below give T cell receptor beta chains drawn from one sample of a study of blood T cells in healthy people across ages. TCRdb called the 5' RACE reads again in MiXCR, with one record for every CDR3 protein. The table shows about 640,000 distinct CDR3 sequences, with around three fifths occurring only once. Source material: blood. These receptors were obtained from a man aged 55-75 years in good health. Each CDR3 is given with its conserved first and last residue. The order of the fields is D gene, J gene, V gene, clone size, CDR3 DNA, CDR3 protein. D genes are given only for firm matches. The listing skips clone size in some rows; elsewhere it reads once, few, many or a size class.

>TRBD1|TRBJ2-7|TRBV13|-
TGTGCCAGCAGCTTCGCAGGGGGTTACGAGCAGTACTTC
CASSFAGGYEQYF
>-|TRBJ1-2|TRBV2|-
TGTGCCAGCAGTGGAAGGGGCAGGAATGGCTACACCTTC
CASSGRGRNGYTF
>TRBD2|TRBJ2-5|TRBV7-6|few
TGTGCCAGCAGCTGGAGGCCAGCGGGGGAGACCCAGTACTTC
CASSWRPAGETQYF
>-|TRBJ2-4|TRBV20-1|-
TGCAGTGCTAGAGATATTAACAGTTGGGCCAAAAACATTCAGTACTTC
CSARDINSWAKNIQYF
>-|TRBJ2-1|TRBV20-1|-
TGCAGTGCTAGAGTGGGGGGGGCTCACAATGAGCAGTTCTTC
CSARVGGAHNEQFF
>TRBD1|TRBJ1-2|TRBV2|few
TGTGCCAGCAGTGGACAGGGGATTAACTATGGCTACACCTTC
CASSGQGINYGYTF
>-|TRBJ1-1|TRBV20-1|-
TGCACCCCGGGGATGCGTAACACTGAAGCTTTCTTT
CTPGMRNTEAFF
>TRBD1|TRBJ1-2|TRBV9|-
TGTGCCAGCAGCTGCAACCGGGACAGAAGACTCTATGGCTACACCTTC
CASSCNRDRRLYGYTF
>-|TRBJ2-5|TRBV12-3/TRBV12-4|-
TGTGCCAGCAGTTTCGGTGGGGGGCAACGTCAAGAGACCCAGTACTTC
CASSFGGGQRQETQYF
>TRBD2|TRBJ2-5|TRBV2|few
TGTGCCAGCAGTGAAAGGGCTAGCGGACGTGGGACCCAGTACTTC
CASSERASGRGTQYF
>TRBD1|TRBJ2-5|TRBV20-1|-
TGCAGTGCTGGGGGACAGGGGGAGGAGACCCAGTACTTC
CSAGGQGEETQYF
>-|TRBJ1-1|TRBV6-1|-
TGTGCCAGCAGTGATCGGGTTGGGGTAGCGAAGACTGAAGCTTTCTTT
CASSDRVGVAKTEAFF
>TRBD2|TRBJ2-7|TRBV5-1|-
TGCGCCAGCAGCTTGTGGGCTAGCGGGGCCTACAATGAGCAGTACTTC
CASSLWASGAYNEQYF
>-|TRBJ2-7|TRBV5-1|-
TGCGCCAGCAGCTTGGCCCAGCAGGAATACTACGAGCAGTACTTC
CASSLAQQEYYEQYF
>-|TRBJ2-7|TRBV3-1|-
TGTGCCAGCAGCCAAGGTAGCTGGAGCTCCTACGAGCAGTACTTC
CASSQGSWSSYEQYF
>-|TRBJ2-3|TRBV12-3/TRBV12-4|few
TGTGCCAGCAGTTTAAGTGCCCCCGGGGGAAGCACAGATACGCAGTATTTT
CASSLSAPGGSTDTQYF
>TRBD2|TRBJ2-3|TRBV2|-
TGTGCCAGCCGTATCCTCGGACTAGCGGGCACAGATACGCAGTATTTT
CASRILGLAGTDTQYF
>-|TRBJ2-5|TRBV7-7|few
TGTGCCAGCAGCCTCGACAGTCTACAGACCCAGTACTTC
CASSLDSLQTQYF
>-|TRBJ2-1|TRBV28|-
TGTGCCAGCAGTTTGCCCGACCACAATGAGCAGTTCTTC
CASSLPDHNEQFF
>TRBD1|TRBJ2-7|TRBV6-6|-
TGTGCCAGCTGCACGACAGGGAATTCCTACGAGCAGTACTTC
CASCTTGNSYEQYF
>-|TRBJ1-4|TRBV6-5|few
TGTGCCAGCAGTTACTCGTTTTGGTCCACTCAGCAGGGCTCTGAAAAACTGTTTTTT
CASSYSFWSTQQGSEKLFF
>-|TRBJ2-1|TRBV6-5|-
TGTGCCAGCAGTTACCGAGCGGACAATGAGCAGTTCTTC
CASSYRADNEQFF
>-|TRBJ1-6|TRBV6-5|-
TGTGCCAGCAGTTACCGACGGACAGAGTCCTATAATTCACCCCTCCACTTT
CASSYRRTESYNSPLHF
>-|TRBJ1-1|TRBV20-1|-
TGCAGTGCTAAGGACCACCGCACTGAAGCTTTCTTT
CSAKDHRTEAFF
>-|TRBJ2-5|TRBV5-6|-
TGTGCCAGCAGCTTTTACACCGTCCATGGGAAGGGGACCCAGTACTTC
CASSFYTVHGKGTQYF
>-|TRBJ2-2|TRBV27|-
TGTGCCATCACTCCCTCTGGACAGACGAACACCGGGGAGCTGTTTTTT
CAITPSGQTNTGELFF
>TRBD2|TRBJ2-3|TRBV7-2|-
TGTGCCAGCAGCTTATGGATAGCGGGGGGCCGCACAGATACGCAGTATTTT
CASSLWIAGGRTDTQYF
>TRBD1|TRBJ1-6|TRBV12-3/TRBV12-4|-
TGTGCCAGCAGTCCTAGGACAGGGGGGAATAATTCACCCCTCCACTTT
CASSPRTGGNNSPLHF
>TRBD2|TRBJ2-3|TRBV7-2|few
TGTGCCAGCAGCCAGGGACTAGCGGGGCTGGCAGATACGCAGTATTTT
CASSQGLAGLADTQYF
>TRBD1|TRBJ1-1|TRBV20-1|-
TGCAGTGCTACAGACAGGGTGAGCACTGAAGCTTTCTTT
CSATDRVSTEAFF
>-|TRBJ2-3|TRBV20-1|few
TGCAATTCTGGAGATACGCAGTATTTT
CNSGDTQYF
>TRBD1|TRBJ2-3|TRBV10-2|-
TGCGCCAGCAGTGATTTAGGGGGCTGGGCAGATACGCAGTATTTT
CASSDLGGWADTQYF